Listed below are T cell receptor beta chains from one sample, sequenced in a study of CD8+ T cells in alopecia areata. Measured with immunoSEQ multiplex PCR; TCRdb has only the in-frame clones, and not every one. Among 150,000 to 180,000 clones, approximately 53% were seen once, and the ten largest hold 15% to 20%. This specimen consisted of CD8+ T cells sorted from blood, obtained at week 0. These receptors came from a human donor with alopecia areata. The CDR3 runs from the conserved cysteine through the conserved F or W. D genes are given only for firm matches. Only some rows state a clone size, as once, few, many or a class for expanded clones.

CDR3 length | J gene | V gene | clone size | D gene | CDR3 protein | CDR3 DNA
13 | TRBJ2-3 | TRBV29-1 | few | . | CSVEGSSTDTQYF | TGCAGCGTTGAAGGGAGTAGCACAGATACGCAGTATTTT
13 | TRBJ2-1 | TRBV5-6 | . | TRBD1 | CASSTTGGGEQFF | TGTGCCAGCAGCACGACAGGGGGAGGCGAGCAGTTCTTC
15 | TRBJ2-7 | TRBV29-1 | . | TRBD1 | CSVVSGGTLSYEQYF | TGCAGCGTTGTTTCAGGGGGAACTTTGTCCTACGAGCAGTACTTC
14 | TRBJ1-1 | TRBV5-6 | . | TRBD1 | CASSGQGSETEAFF | TGTGCCAGCAGCGGACAGGGATCTGAGACTGAAGCTTTCTTT
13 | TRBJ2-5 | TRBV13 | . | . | CASSFRGQETQYF | TGTGCCAGCAGCTTCAGGGGTCAAGAGACCCAGTACTTC
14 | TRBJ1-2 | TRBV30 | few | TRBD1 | CAWSPDRGDYGYTF | TGTGCCTGGAGCCCTGACAGGGGTGACTATGGCTACACCTTC
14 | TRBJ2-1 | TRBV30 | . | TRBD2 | CAWSTGLADNEQFF | TGTGCCTGGAGTACGGGACTAGCGGACAATGAGCAGTTCTTC
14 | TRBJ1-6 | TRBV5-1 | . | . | CASSLGRSNSPLHF | TGCGCCAGCAGCTTGGGGAGGTCCAATTCACCCCTCCACTTT
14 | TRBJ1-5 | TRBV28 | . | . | CASSLADLDQPQHF | TGTGCCAGCAGTTTGGCAGACCTGGACCAGCCCCAGCATTTT
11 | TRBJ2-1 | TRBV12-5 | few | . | CASGGGNEQFF | TGTGCTAGTGGGGGGGGAAATGAGCAGTTCTTC
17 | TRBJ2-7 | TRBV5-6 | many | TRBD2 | CASSPGTSGQSSYEQYF | TGTGCCAGCAGCCCCGGGACTAGCGGGCAAAGCTCCTACGAGCAGTACTTC
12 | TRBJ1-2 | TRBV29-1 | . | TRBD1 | CSGFGQGGYYTF | TGCAGCGGATTCGGACAGGGGGGATACTACACCTTC
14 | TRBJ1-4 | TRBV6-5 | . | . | CASSLGAANEKLFF | TGTGCCAGCAGCCTCGGGGCAGCTAATGAAAAACTGTTTTTT
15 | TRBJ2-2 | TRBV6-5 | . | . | CASSYSRRVSGELFF | TGTGCCAGCAGTTACTCACGCAGGGTCTCCGGGGAGCTGTTTTTT
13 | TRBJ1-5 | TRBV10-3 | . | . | CATEAGDNQPQHF | TGTGCCACTGAGGCAGGGGACAATCAGCCCCAGCATTTT
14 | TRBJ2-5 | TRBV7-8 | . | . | CASSLGAGQETQYF | TGTGCCAGCAGCTTAGGGGCAGGGCAGGAGACCCAGTACTTC
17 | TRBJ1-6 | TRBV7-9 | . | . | CASSPTRDRNGDSPLHF | TGTGCCAGCAGCCCAACTAGGGACCGAAATGGGGATTCACCCCTCCACTTT
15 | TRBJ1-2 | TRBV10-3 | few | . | CAISESGVPRDGYTF | TGTGCCATCAGTGAGTCCGGGGTCCCACGGGATGGCTACACCTTC
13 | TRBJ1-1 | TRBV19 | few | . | CAAKEGMNTEAFF | TGTGCCGCAAAGGAGGGAATGAACACTGAAGCTTTCTTT
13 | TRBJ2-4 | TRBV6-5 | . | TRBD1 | CASKEGARNIQYF | TGTGCCAGCAAAGAGGGGGCCCGGAACATTCAGTACTTC
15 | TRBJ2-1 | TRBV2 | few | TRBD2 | CASSETGLAKNEQFF | TGTGCCAGCAGTGAAACGGGACTAGCAAAAAATGAGCAGTTCTTC
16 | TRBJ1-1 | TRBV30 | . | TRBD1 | CAWSPDATGGETEAFF | TGTGCCTGGAGTCCTGACGCCACAGGGGGCGAGACTGAAGCTTTCTTT
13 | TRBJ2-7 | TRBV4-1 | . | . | CASSQGTRYEQYF | TGCGCCAGCAGCCAGGGAACAAGGTACGAGCAGTACTTC
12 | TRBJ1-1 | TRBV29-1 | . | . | CSASRGDFEAFF | TGCAGCGCGTCAAGGGGTGATTTTGAAGCTTTCTTT
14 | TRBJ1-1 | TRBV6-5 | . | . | CASSYSEGATEAFF | TGTGCCAGCAGTTACTCAGAGGGAGCCACTGAAGCTTTCTTT
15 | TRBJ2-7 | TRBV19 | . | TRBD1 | CASSFDRDSTYEQYF | TGTGCCAGTAGCTTTGACCGGGACAGCACCTACGAGCAGTACTTC
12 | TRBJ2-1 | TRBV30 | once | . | CAWSVTNDEQFF | TGCGCCTGGAGTGTGACAAACGATGAGCAGTTCTTC
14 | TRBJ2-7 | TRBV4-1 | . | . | CASSQAGPLYEQYF | TGCGCCAGCAGCCAAGCAGGGCCACTCTACGAGCAGTACTTC
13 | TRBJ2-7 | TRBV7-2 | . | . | CASSSPGAYEQYF | TGTGCCAGCAGCTCCCCGGGTGCGTACGAGCAGTACTTC
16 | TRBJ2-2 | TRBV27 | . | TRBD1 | CASSPRTGGTTGELFF | TGTGCCAGCAGTCCCCGGACAGGGGGAACTACCGGGGAGCTGTTTTTT
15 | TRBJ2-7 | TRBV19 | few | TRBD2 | CASSMTSGGLYEQYF | TGTGCCAGTAGTATGACTAGCGGGGGTCTCTACGAGCAGTACTTC
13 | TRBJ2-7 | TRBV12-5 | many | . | CASGLALQEGQYF | TGTGCTAGTGGTTTGGCGTTGCAGGAGGGGCAGTACTTC
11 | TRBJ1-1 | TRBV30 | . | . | CAWSVSTEAFF | TGTGCCTGGAGTGTATCCACTGAAGCTTTCTTT
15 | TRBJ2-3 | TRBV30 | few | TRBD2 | CAWTSGSQGTDTQYF | TGTGCCTGGACTAGCGGGAGTCAGGGGACAGATACGCAGTATTTT
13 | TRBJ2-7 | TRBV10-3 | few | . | CAIRAGDLYEQYF | TGTGCCATCAGAGCAGGGGATCTTTACGAGCAGTACTTC
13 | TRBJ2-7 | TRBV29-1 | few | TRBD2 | CSVEESGGYEQYF | TGCAGCGTTGAAGAGTCGGGGGGCTACGAGCAGTACTTC
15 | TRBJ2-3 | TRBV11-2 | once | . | CASSLNAGRTDTQYF | TGTGCCAGCAGCTTAAACGCGGGGCGCACAGATACGCAGTATTTT
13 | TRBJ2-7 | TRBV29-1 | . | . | CSVMGGAEGEQYF | TGCAGCGTTATGGGGGGCGCGGAAGGGGAGCAGTACTTC
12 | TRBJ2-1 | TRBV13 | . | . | CASSSRFNEQFF | TGTGCCAGCAGCTCCCGGTTCAATGAGCAGTTCTTC
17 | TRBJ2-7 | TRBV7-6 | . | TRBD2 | CASSTRTSGGSSYEQYF | TGTGCCAGCAGCACCAGGACTAGCGGGGGGTCCTCCTACGAGCAGTACTTC
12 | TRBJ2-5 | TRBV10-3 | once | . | CAISEGQETQYF | TGTGCCATCAGTGAGGGGCAAGAGACCCAGTACTTC
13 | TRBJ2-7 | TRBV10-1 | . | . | CASSEARFYEQYF | TGCGCCAGCAGTGAAGCCAGGTTCTACGAGCAGTACTTC
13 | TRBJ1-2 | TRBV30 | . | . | CAWSELQGYRYTF | TGTGCCTGGAGTGAATTACAGGGATATCGCTACACCTTC
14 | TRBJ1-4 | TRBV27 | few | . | CASSRHLSDEKLFF | TGTGCCAGCAGTCGACACTTATCGGACGAAAAACTGTTTTTT
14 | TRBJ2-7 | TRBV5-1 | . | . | CASSLEGVSYEQYF | TGCGCCAGCAGCTTGGAAGGGGTGAGCTACGAGCAGTACTTC
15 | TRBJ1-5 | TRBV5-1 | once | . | CASSLEGGPPQPQHF | TGCGCCAGCAGCTTGGAGGGGGGCCCGCCCCAGCCCCAGCATTTT
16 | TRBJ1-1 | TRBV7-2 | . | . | CASSYLIGGLGTEAFF | TGTGCCAGCAGCTACCTTATAGGGGGATTGGGCACTGAAGCTTTCTTT
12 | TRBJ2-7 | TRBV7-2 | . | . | CASSLIAYEQYF | TGTGCCAGCAGCTTAATCGCCTACGAGCAGTACTTC
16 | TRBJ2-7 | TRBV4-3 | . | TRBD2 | CASSQEGLADFYEQYF | TGCGCCAGCAGCCAAGAGGGACTAGCGGATTTCTACGAGCAGTACTTC
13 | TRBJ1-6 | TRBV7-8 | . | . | CASSSYQGSPLHF | TGTGCCAGCAGCTCCTATCAGGGTTCACCCCTCCACTTT
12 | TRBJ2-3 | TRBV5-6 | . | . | CASRSGADTQYF | TGTGCCAGCAGATCAGGGGCAGATACGCAGTATTTT
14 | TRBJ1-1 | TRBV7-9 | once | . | CASSLGRPNTEAFF | TGTGCCAGCAGCTTAGGGAGGCCGAACACTGAAGCTTTCTTT
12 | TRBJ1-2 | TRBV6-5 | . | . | CASKGVAYGYTF | TGTGCCAGCAAGGGGGTGGCCTATGGCTACACCTTC
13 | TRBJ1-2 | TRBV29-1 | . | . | CSVDQEFAYGYTF | TGCAGCGTTGACCAAGAATTCGCTTATGGCTACACCTTC
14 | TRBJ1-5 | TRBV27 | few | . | CASSLGASGQPQHF | TGTGCCAGCAGTTTAGGGGCGAGCGGTCAGCCCCAGCATTTT
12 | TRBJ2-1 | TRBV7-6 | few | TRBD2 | CASSFSGGEQFF | TGTGCCAGCAGCTTCAGCGGGGGGGAGCAGTTCTTC